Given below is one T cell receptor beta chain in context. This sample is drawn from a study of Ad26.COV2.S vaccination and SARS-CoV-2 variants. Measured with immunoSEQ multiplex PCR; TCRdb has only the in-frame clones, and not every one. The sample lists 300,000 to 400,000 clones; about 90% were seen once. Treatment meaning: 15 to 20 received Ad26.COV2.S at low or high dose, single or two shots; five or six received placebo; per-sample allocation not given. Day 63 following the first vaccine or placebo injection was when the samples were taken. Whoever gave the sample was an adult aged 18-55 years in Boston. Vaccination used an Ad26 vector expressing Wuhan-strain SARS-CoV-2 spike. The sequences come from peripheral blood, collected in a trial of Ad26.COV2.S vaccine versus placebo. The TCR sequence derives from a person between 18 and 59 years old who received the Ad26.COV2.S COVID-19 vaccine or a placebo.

The CDR3 DNA reads as TGTGCCAGCAGCGTCTTAGGGTCCAGTGAGCAGTTCTTC. Its translation is CASSVLGSSEQFF. The J gene is TRBJ2-1, the V gene TRBV9, with D unclear. The V end lost 2 bases, the J end lost 9 bases, and 12 bases lay between the germline ends. CDR1 is SGDLS, CDR2 YYNGEE, per germline. The CDR3 has 13 residues.